The present T cell receptor (beta chain) was sequenced within a study of cytomegalovirus exposure and HLA in healthy donors (dated 2017 in TCRdb). Study-wide context: An earlier analysis of some 620 of the donors reported roughly 300 Gb of sequence data and about 120 million unique TCR beta sequences obtained from about 179 million T cells. Of the roughly 400 genotyped donors, approximately 80% fell in the genetic ancestry cluster associated with self-reported Caucasian donors. A few DR-DQ haplotypes were handled as single units for association and clustering because linkage in the cohort was strong. Rather than drawing on any new phenotypic data, the later analysis identified candidate immune exposures from TCR beta sequences and the way those sequences occurred across donors. Along with the roughly 700-subject first cohort, a separate validation cohort of over a hundred different subjects was used. HLA typing covered class I and class II loci at four-digit resolution. Genome-wide SNP genotypes for about 65% of the 666 donors were used in a later genetic analysis, which treated that subset as a discovery cohort. In a later analysis, previously published TCR beta repertoires from 500 to 750 donors were re-analyzed and high-resolution HLA genotyping was added so that TCR occurrence patterns could be studied. The T cell repertoires of around 670 subjects were profiled by immunosequencing and related to cytomegalovirus serostatus. Alongside the repertoire data, information on donor age, sex, ethnicity and CMV serostatus was compiled. The number of donors typed differed by locus, with about 629-630 for A, B, C, DRB1 and DQB1, roughly 520 for DQA1, under 610 for DPA1, and under 490 for DPB1. Every discovery cohort repertoire had been produced on one sequencing platform. The study was designed to test whether signatures of past pathogen exposure could be identified by cataloging public T cell receptors. An early release covering roughly 580 HLA-typed donors comprised roughly 300 gigabases of sequencing data and around 85 million unique TCR sequences. Among around 400 genotyped donors of the cohort, an average of approximately 220,000 unique TCR beta nucleotide sequences was sequenced per donor, of which about 19% were non-productive. An earlier analysis of approximately 580 of the donors used high-throughput TCR beta sequencing to judge whether each TCR beta V gene segment behaved as functional or pseudogenic. To predict cytomegalovirus infection status, the study combined high-throughput TCR immunosequencing, statistical association of individual TCRs with disease status, and machine learning.

Paper-wide results and their limitations: In this cohort, only TCR beta chains were sequenced, and detectable features were limited by the absence of alpha or paired-chain data. The authors suggested that the approach could potentially be extended to other disease states and immunological phenotypes. A later analysis reported that several top co-occurrence clusters appeared linked to parvovirus B19, influenza, CMV and Epstein-Barr virus. In an earlier analysis of about 600 of the donors, most TCR beta V segments appeared in productive rearrangements about 87% or about 30% of the time, broadly matching IMGT annotations. Because HLA typing was missing for some donors at each locus, association tests included only the typed subset. According to a later analysis, most CMV-associated TCR beta chains appeared to be HLA-restricted, and the HLA associations seemed to be driven largely by CMV exposure. A cluster of highly shared sequence variants was judged likely to be a technical artifact of the sequencing pipeline. Strong co-occurrence of HLA alleles, especially DR and DQ, made assigning TCR associations to individual alleles difficult. Linkage disequilibrium might explain the correlated functional status among segregating V segments, but an unknown experimental factor could not be ruled out. Compared with the approximately 700-donor mean, donors in an Asian-associated ancestry cluster had fewer N-insertions in productive TCRs, according to a later genetic analysis. A further reported finding was that TCR beta sequences accurately predicted the HLA-A and HLA-B alleles for most subjects in the first cohort. In both the original and validation cohorts, the classifier was reported to diagnose cytomegalovirus status with high specificity and sensitivity. Fewer than 20 rarely observed V segments, including chromosome 9 orphons, were excluded from the earlier analysis of approximately 500 of the donors because counts were too low. In vitro tests confirmed that a few of the cytomegalovirus-associated TCR beta chains recognize cytomegalovirus antigens. In a later analysis, HLA-associated TCR beta chains showed more clonal expansion and lower generation probabilities than non-associated chains that were equally common. In a later analysis, the rate of TCR association differed among HLA loci, with DRB1 alleles having the most associated TCRs and HLA-C alleles having the fewest. The 87-base-pair reads could not distinguish some IMGT-functional V segments, including TRBV6-2 and TRBV6-3, so those segments were excluded. Across donors, most TCR sequences were observed very rarely, whereas some public TCRs were present in many individuals. Sequencing depth was assumed to be roughly uniform across donors in the presence/absence analyses, though that assumption may not hold. In a later genetic analysis, a missense DCLRE1C variant was associated with V-gene and J-gene trimming of TCR beta chains, and the association was replicated in an independent cohort. Specific HLA alleles were associated with around 18,000 TCR beta sequences at a false discovery rate of 0.05 in a later analysis. The only immune exposure information available for the cohort was CMV serostatus. In the study, approximately 160 TCR beta chains were listed as associated with cytomegalovirus.

The cohort comprised more than 550 healthy bone marrow donors. Cohort members were all nominally healthy when sampled, although unrecorded immune exposures were likely present. The donor was CMV seropositive and belonged to the group of more than 250 seropositive cohort members. Each donor provided a peripheral blood sample, and peripheral blood mononuclear cells were used for TCR beta sequencing. The Qiagen DNeasy Blood Extraction Kit was used to extract genomic DNA from the blood cell samples. From the germline V gene, CDR1 is SGDLS and CDR2 is YYNGEE. The CDR3 measures 15 amino acids from cysteine to phenylalanine. The retained sequence is limited to the CDR3, 45 bases, with the frame set at the first base. The germline ends are 12 bases apart after V is trimmed by 0 bases and J by 4 bases. The library was produced with the immunoSEQ multiplex PCR assay. The multiplex PCR relied on a mix of 60 forward primers for TCR Vbeta segments and 13 reverse primers for TCR Jbeta segments. Amplification of the CDR3 region of rearranged TCR beta genes was performed with a multiplex PCR assay on genomic DNA. The Illumina HiSeq System was used to sequence the amplified TCR beta libraries as 87-base-pair reads. The study's own analysis went as follows. In a later analysis, approximately 74 million unique TCR beta chains were counted across the approximately 640 repertoires, and roughly 9.9 million of these chains were shared by at least two donors. To remove PCR and sequencing errors, raw reads were error-corrected and collapsed into unique sequences using a nearest-neighbor algorithm that merged closely related sequences. To assign V, D and J gene segments, CDR3 sequences were aligned to IMGT reference sequences. For a sequence to be retained, at least a six-nucleotide match to both a V gene segment and a J gene segment was required. Rearrangements were called productive when the CDR3 lacked stop codons and stayed in frame with V and J; all others were non-productive. Following IMGT convention, CDR3 was defined as the stretch from the second conserved V-encoded cysteine up to the conserved J-encoded phenylalanine. The earlier analysis of about 640 of the donors excluded any sequence lacking an unambiguous match to a single V gene segment. In an earlier analysis of 450 to 700 of the donors, V segments were called functional above 56.7% productive rearrangements and were called segregating when the between-donor standard deviation exceeded 5%. A statistical classification framework was built for diagnosing cytomegalovirus status from the catalog of TCR beta chain sequences. In a later analysis, V and J genes were assigned by comparing TCR nucleotide sequences against IMGT/GENE-DB human TR gene sequences. In a later analysis, CDR3 sequences and most-parsimonious VDJ recombination scenarios were assigned using the TCRdist pipeline. In a later analysis, every TCR beta chain was defined by the combination of its CDR3 amino acid sequence and its V-gene family, and reads without a unique V-gene family were dropped. As a way to deal with suspected cross-contamination and a sequencing artifact, a later analysis dropped hundreds of nucleotide sequences that were highly shared and had low generation probability. In a later analysis, a clonal expansion index was calculated for each public chain from normalized within-repertoire ranks of inferred template counts. In a later analysis, generation probabilities were computed with a VDJ recombination model fitted to out-of-frame rearrangements, and the resulting probabilities were checked against IGoR. In a later analysis, TCR-TCR, TCR-HLA and TCR-CMV co-occurrence was scored with hypergeometric tests, and a repertoire-size bias correction was applied to TCR pairs. To estimate false discovery rates, a later analysis permuted the HLA or CMV assignments 20 times. In a later analysis, co-occurring TCRs were grouped with DBSCAN, and TCRdist sequence similarity was added when clustering was performed within HLA-allele-positive subsets. For co-occurrence clustering, repertoires with fewer than 30,000 or more than 120,000 public chains were excluded, along with five repertoires with anomalous nucleotide sharing. TCRdb mirrors the immuneACCESS table, restricted to in-frame sequences. Some clones are absent from its copies; in checked studies, under half trace to an unresolved V gene, and the reason for the others is unknown. V and J calls and clone size come straight from that table; D and trimming were deduced from the DNA. For this sample there are roughly 120,000 clones; about 76% appear just once. Clones ranked in the top ten supply 5.5% to 7% of the sample.

In regard to this clone: The antigen this receptor binds is unknown. The record has no base qualities; no much larger clone is one base away.

This TCR was recovered from a man aged 40-49 years in good health and CMV-seropositive. The sample taken for sequencing was PBMCs. This receptor chain uses TRBV9 and TRBJ2-3; the D gene is unclear. The DNA sequence is as follows: TGTGCCAGCAGCGTAGGGTCCCCTGGCCCAGATACGCAGTATTTT. Its translation reads: CASSVGSPGPDTQYF.